The entry below gives a single TCR beta chain sequence along with its context. Diagnosis of hyperthyroidism was new in patients aged 18 to 65, and its duration was under 2 months. A patient was excluded if there was uncontrolled infection, other autoimmune disease, pregnancy or lactation. Amplified TCR beta CDR3 regions came from RNA transcripts. Primed by the HTBI set, a first-round RT-PCR was run on the TCR CDR3. TCRdb reprocessed the multiplex PCR reads via MiXCR and lists one record per CDR3 protein. Of hundreds of thousands of distinct CDR3 sequences listed, roughly a sixth are singletons. This specimen comes from a study of T cells in Graves' hyperthyroidism and ophthalmopathy. Germline CDR1 SEHNR, CDR2 FQNEAQ (reference sequence). This CDR3 has 12 amino acids. Trimming removed 8 bases from V and 6 bases from J; junction bases left unmatched: 5.

The rearrangement uses TRBV7-9 and TRBJ2-7; TRBD1 matches at 9 bases. The specimen was blood. The receptor was derived from a woman between 18 and 29 years old with Graves' hyperthyroidism. The CDR3 DNA reads as TGTGCCAGCGGAAGGACAGGGGCCGAGCAGTACTTC. Translating gives CASGRTGAEQYF. Complete variable domain (other parts from reference TRBV7-9 and TRBJ2-7): DTGVSQNPRHKITKRGQNVTFRCDPISEHNRLYWYRQTLGQGPEFLTYFQNEAQLEKSRLLSDRFSAERPKGSFSTLEIQRTEQGDSAMYLCASGRTGAEQYFGPGTRLTVT.